The TCR beta chain described here comes from a study of T-cell reconstitution after alpha-beta-depleted transplantation in children. CDR3 length: 16 amino acids. The trim removed 6 bases at V and 1 base at J, leaving 7 bases unmatched. In germline, CDR1 is MGHRA, CDR2 YSYEKL. The library targeted TCRbeta and was prepared with unique molecular identifiers. One entry per CDR3 protein results from TCRdb running MiXCR on the PCR reads. Of 450,000 to 600,000 distinct CDR3 sequences in the sample, 18% were seen once. This receptor was taken from a human donor who donated a stem cell graft to a child with acute lymphoblastic leukemia. The material was PBMCs from the stem cell graft donor, obtained from the stem cell graft. The chain combines TRBV4-1 with TRBJ2-3, with TRBD2 matching over 10 bases. The CDR3 nucleotides read TGCGCCAGCAGTACGCCTGGGACTAGCGGCACAGATACGCAGTATTTT. It specifies CASSTPGTSGTDTQYF.